This T cell receptor beta chain was recovered during a study of T cell repertoires in cytomegalovirus infection. Study in general: TCR beta signatures that were public indicated CMV infection and matching HLA type.

This clonotype was counted between two and nine times. As yet, its antigen is unknown. Each CDR3 protein gets one entry after TCRdb re-called the reads with MiXCR. The table records 100,000 to 150,000 distinct CDR3 sequences, roughly a quarter of them present only once. The V and J ends lost 0 bases and 4 bases respectively, with 9 bases between them. This CDR3 contains 14 residues. The germline V gene has CDR1 SGHNT and CDR2 YENEEA. Study-wide points: Of the TCR beta families, the public ones yielded a cumulative frequency that identified carriers of CMV plus the relevant HLA. Dominant in the ex vivo response were TCR beta clonotypes restricted by HLA-C and specific for CMV.

The sample consisted of PBMCs, sequenced either directly or after in vitro stimulation (not recorded which). The chain combines TRBV11-3 with TRBJ2-5; no firm D call. The sequence was collected from a human donor in good health (CMV status not recorded). Some clones in this sample may be carry-over from other donors' samples. CDR3 residues: CASSLDSLRETQYF. The CDR3 bases are TGTGCCAGCAGCTTAGACTCACTCAGAGAGACCCAGTACTTC.